The 29 T cell receptor beta chains listed next were all sequenced from one sample in a study of identical twins (dated by TCRdb to about 2016). Library method: 5' RACE. Instrument used: Illumina HiSeq 2000. TCRdb passed the public sequencing reads through fastp at Q25 and MiXCR, retaining productive beta sequences. Rows with one shared CDR3 protein collapse into an entry with the most common genes and DNA. The sample table lists hundreds of thousands of distinct CDR3 sequences, more than 9% of them with a count of one. Jointly, the top ten make up approximately 7.9% of the sample. The sample was also reused in another study, on yellow fever vaccine responses in identical twins.

Sequencing input: CD8+ T cells sorted from blood. These receptors originate from a woman aged 18-29 years in good health.

A few counts support this clonotype. The chain is built from TRBV2 and TRBJ2-1, with 8 positions matching TRBD1. Germline CDR1 is SNHLY and CDR2 is FYNNEI. V dropped 5 bases and J dropped 9; count of bases not matched to a gene: 3. This CDR3 contains 12 residues. This CDR3 is CASSYRGSEQFF. For the CDR3, the DNA is TGTGCCAGCAGTTACAGGGGGTCTGAGCAGTTCTTC.

In this sample, this clonotype turned up many times. The V gene is TRBV6-5, the J gene TRBJ1-1; no clear D gene. V was cut by 2 bases and J by 6 bases, with 13 bases left in between. The CDR3 contains 14 residues. CDR1 MNHEY and CDR2 SVGAGI come from the germline V gene. The CDR3 sequence: CASSYANSPPEAFF. Written as DNA, the CDR3 is TGTGCCAGCAGTTACGCAAACAGTCCCCCTGAAGCTTTCTTT.

This clonotype was detected only a few times. J is TRBJ1-2 and V is TRBV10-3; the D gene is possibly TRBD1 (6 bases). Germline V CDR1 and CDR2: ENHRY, SYGVKD. Trimming took off 7 bases at V and 0 bases at J, with 9 bases between the two ends. This CDR3 has 13 residues. In DNA form, the CDR3 reads TGTGCCATCACCGGGGACACTAACTATGGCTACACCTTC. It translates to CAITGDTNYGYTF.

This clonotype was recorded a few times. The chain joins TRBV4-1 to TRBJ1-1; 10 bases align to TRBD1. Germline loops: CDR1 MGHRA, CDR2 YSYEKL. V lost 3 bases, J lost 3 bases, and 4 bases stayed unmatched. The CDR3 is made up of 15 amino acids. The CDR3 DNA sequence: TGCGCCAGCAGCCATGACAGGGGGCAGGACACTGAAGCTTTCTTT. Translation: CASSHDRGQDTEAFF.

This clonotype was seen repeatedly, ten times or more. The chain joins TRBV6-4 to TRBJ2-3; TRBD2 is a possible D gene (6 bases). Trimming left V 3 bases short and J 3 bases short, with 13 bases between. Germline values: CDR1 MRHNA, CDR2 SNTAGT. CDR3 size: 15 residues. CDR3 protein: CASSDMGGGTDTQYF. The CDR3 coding sequence is TGTGCCAGCAGTGATATGGGAGGAGGTACAGATACGCAGTATTTT.

The chain couples TRBV20-1 to TRBJ2-5; D remains unclear. From germline, CDR1 is DFQATT and CDR2 SNEGSKA (reference sequence). The CDR3 extends over 11 amino acids. V was clipped by 7 bases and J by 3 bases, with 9 bases between them. The CDR3 nucleotides read TGCAGTGTCCTCGGAGAAGAGACCCAGTACTTC. Protein: CSVLGEETQYF.

This clonotype showed up just a few times. This chain connects TRBV5-1 to TRBJ2-4, with a possible D match to TRBD1 (5 bases). The germline gives CDR1 SGHRS, CDR2 YFSETQ. CDR3 length: 14 amino acids. V was trimmed by 2 bases and J by 6 bases, leaving 12 bases between them. DNA for the CDR3: TGCGCCAGCAGCTTAGGGCAGGGATTAAACATTCAGTACTTC. Its translation: CASSLGQGLNIQYF.

At least ten counts were recorded for this clonotype. The chain joins TRBV5-1 to TRBJ1-4; D uncertain. CDR1 and CDR2 (germline): SGHRS, YFSETQ. The V end lost 0 bases, the J end lost 3 bases, and 15 bases lay between the germline ends. The CDR3 totals 17 residues. The CDR3, as DNA: TGCGCCAGCAGCTTGGGAGAGACCCGCGAGTCTAATGAAAAACTGTTTTTT. Translation gives CASSLGETRESNEKLFF.

This clonotype was observed a handful of times. The J gene is TRBJ2-1, the V gene TRBV12-3 or TRBV12-4, with D possibly being TRBD2 (6 bases). The CDR3 contains 16 residues. V shed 4 bases and J shed 4 bases, with 17 bases lying between them. The CDR3 spells CASSSVGSGGYNEQFF. The CDR3 nucleotides are TGTGCCAGCAGTTCGGTGGGCTCCGGGGGTTACAATGAGCAGTTCTTC.

This clonotype came up a few times. V gene TRBV7-9 combines with J gene TRBJ2-1; 7 bases are shared with TRBD2. Losses at the gene ends were 2 bases for V and 7 bases for J; bases not matched to a gene: 11. Germline CDR1 is SEHNR and CDR2 is FQNEAQ (reference sequence). The CDR3 is made up of 16 amino acids. The CDR3 spells CASSLSGGRTENEQFF. In nucleotides, the CDR3 is TGTGCCAGCAGCTTATCGGGCGGGAGAACAGAGAATGAGCAGTTCTTC. Based on the CDR3 plus reference TRBV7-9 and TRBJ2-1, the full variable domain is DTGVSQNPRHKITKRGQNVTFRCDPISEHNRLYWYRQTLGQGPEFLTYFQNEAQLEKSRLLSDRFSAERPKGSFSTLEIQRTEQGDSAMYLCASSLSGGRTENEQFFGPGTRLTVL.

This chain joins TRBV27 and TRBJ1-6; tentatively, D is TRBD1 (6 bases). The germline V gene has CDR1 MNHEY and CDR2 SMNVEV (reference sequence). The CDR3 runs to 14 residues. V lost 0 bases, J lost 13 bases, and 13 bases lay in between. CDR3 bases: TGTGCCAGCAGTTTATCTGGACAGATCGTTCCCCTCCACTTT. Translating it yields CASSLSGQIVPLHF.

The V and J genes are TRBV20-1 and TRBJ2-2, with D possibly being TRBD2 (6 bases). Trimming shortened V by 7 bases and J by 1 base, and 16 bases separated the two germline ends. Germline-derived CDR1 and CDR2 are DFQATT and SNEGSKA (reference sequence). The CDR3 contains 15 residues. Here the CDR3 DNA reads TGCAGTGTCCGGCCTTTGGGGGGGAACACCGGGGAGCTGTTTTTT. As protein: CSVRPLGGNTGELFF.

This clonotype was counted many times. The chain carries TRBV20-1 and TRBJ1-6; no definite D call. The CDR3 has 17 residues. The V gene lost 0 bases and the J gene lost 8 bases, with 20 bases spanning the gap. Germline CDR1 and CDR2: DFQATT and SNEGSKA (reference sequence). The CDR3 DNA reads TGCAGTGCTAGAGACTGGTTGGGGAGAGGAAAATATTCACCCCTCCACTTT. It yields the protein CSARDWLGRGKYSPLHF.

As regards this clonotype: One end of the junction is discordant with germline, which a read error may explain. The chain uses TRBV13 and TRBJ2-3; D might be TRBD1 (5 bases). The germline gives CDR1 PRHDT, CDR2 FYEKMQ (reference sequence). This CDR3 is built from 16 residues. This CDR3 reads CASSLRAGSFTETQYF. The CDR3 bases are TGTGCCAGCAGCTTAAGGGCAGGGTCGTTCACAGAAACGCAGTATTTT.

This sequence joins TRBV6-5 and TRBJ2-1; D gene unclear. In germline, CDR1 is MNHEY, CDR2 SVGAGI. The CDR3 runs 15 residues. V gave up 0 bases and J gave up 6 bases, with 12 bases separating them. CDR3 amino acids: CASSYSTGVGNEQFF. The CDR3 DNA follows: TGTGCCAGCAGTTACTCGACTGGGGTGGGCAATGAGCAGTTCTTC.

CDR3 residues: CASSQVGSLWNTEAFF. The CDR3 nucleotides are TGCGCCAGCAGCCAAGTTGGGTCACTCTGGAACACTGAAGCTTTCTTT. The V gene is TRBV4-1, the J gene TRBJ1-1; no clear D gene. This CDR3 has 16 amino acids. V lost 1 base to trimming and J lost 1 base, with 13 bases between them. The germline CDR1 and CDR2 sequences are MGHRA and YSYEKL.

This clonotype was detected only a few times. This chain connects TRBV12-3 or TRBV12-4 to TRBJ2-5, with D perhaps TRBD2 (6 bases). This CDR3 contains 15 residues. V lost 5 bases to trimming and J lost 5 bases, with 18 bases between them. The DNA for the CDR3 is TGTGCCAGCAGTCCCTTCGGGGGACCTGGGGAGACCCAGTACTTC. Translating it yields CASSPFGGPGETQYF.

The gene calls are TRBV3-1 and TRBJ2-1, with 10 nucleotides matching TRBD2. V gave up 0 bases and J gave up 4 bases; unmatched junction bases: 6. Germline V CDR1 and CDR2: LGHDT, YNNKEL (reference sequence). CDR3 length equals 17 residues. The CDR3 DNA follows: TGTGCCAGCAGCCAAGATCAAGGGACTAGCGTTTACAATGAGCAGTTCTTC. Protein product: CASSQDQGTSVYNEQFF.

The chain is built from TRBV5-1 and TRBJ2-2; D unresolved. Germline CDR1 and CDR2: SGHRS and YFSETQ. Trimming shortened V by 6 bases and J by 6 bases, and 9 bases separated the two germline ends. The length of the CDR3 is 12 residues. CDR3 amino acids: CASTLRPGELFF. In DNA, the CDR3 is TGCGCCAGCACCCTGAGGCCCGGGGAGCTGTTTTTT.

The genes are TRBV20-1 and TRBJ2-1, with D possibly being TRBD2 (6 bases). Between the trimmed V and J ends, which lost 1 base and 1 base, there was a span of 8 bases. The germline V gene encodes CDR1 DFQATT and CDR2 SNEGSKA (reference sequence). This CDR3 has 14 residues. For the CDR3, the DNA is TGCAGTGCTAGAGGCGGGATTTCCTACAATGAGCAGTTCTTC. It encodes CSARGGISYNEQFF.

This clonotype was seen only a few times. The V and J genes are TRBV29-1 and TRBJ2-7; 9 bases match TRBD1. This CDR3 contains 13 residues. V shed 5 bases and J 2 bases; nucleotides not matched to a gene: 4. Germline CDR1 SQVTM, CDR2 ANQGSEA. CDR3 residues: CSVRTGETYEQYF. The DNA for the CDR3 is TGCAGCGTTCGGACAGGGGAGACCTACGAGCAGTACTTC.

There are a few counts of this clonotype. The chain joins TRBV15 to TRBJ1-2, with D perhaps matching TRBD1 (5 bases). Looked up from germline, CDR1 is LNHNV and CDR2 is YYDKDF (reference sequence). This CDR3 contains 15 residues. Trimming left V 3 bases short and J 4 bases short, with 15 bases between. This chain's CDR3 is CATSSETGRIYGYTF. The CDR3 region has the DNA TGTGCCACCAGCAGTGAAACGGGACGGATCTATGGCTACACCTTC.

V is TRBV11-3 and J is TRBJ2-7; D gene uncertain. This CDR3 comprises 15 residues. Trimming removed 5 bases at V and 0 bases at J, with 14 bases between. The germline gives CDR1 SGHNT, CDR2 YENEEA. The CDR3 DNA sequence: TGTGCCAGCAGCCTGATCAGCCAATACTCCTACGAGCAGTACTTC. Translation: CASSLISQYSYEQYF. The whole variable domain, remainder taken from reference TRBV11-3 and TRBJ2-7, is EAGVVQSPRYKIIEKKQPVAFWCNPISGHNTLYWYLQNLGQGPELLIRYENEEAVDDSQLPKDRFSAERLKGVDSTLKIQPAELGDSAVYLCASSLISQYSYEQYFGPGTRLTVT.

V usage is TRBV11-3 and J usage is TRBJ1-1; no clear D. Looked up from germline, CDR1 is SGHNT and CDR2 is YENEEA. The CDR3 loop spans 13 amino acids. V was pared by 6 bases and J by 1 base, with 9 bases between. Here the CDR3 reads CASRDTANTEAFF. The DNA for the CDR3 is TGTGCCAGCAGGGATACAGCGAACACTGAAGCTTTCTTT.

The V gene is TRBV25-1, the J gene TRBJ2-5, with D perhaps given as TRBD1 or TRBD2 (8 bases each). Germline values: CDR1 MGHDK, CDR2 SYGVNS. Trimming removed 4 bases from V and 3 bases from J, with 24 bases in between. This CDR3 is built from 18 residues. The CDR3 here is CASSVRGAPGQEKETQYF. In DNA form, the CDR3 reads TGTGCCAGCAGTGTGCGGGGGGCCCCGGGACAGGAAAAAGAGACCCAGTACTTC.

Written as DNA, the CDR3 is TGTGCCAGCAGTGAAGCGGCAGGTGGGGGAAACACCGGGGAGCTGTTTTTT. It yields the protein CASSEAAGGGNTGELFF. The rearrangement uses TRBV2 and TRBJ2-2; D may match TRBD1 or TRBD2 (5 bases each). CDR1 SNHLY and CDR2 FYNNEI come from the germline V gene. V was cut by 0 bases and J by 2 bases, with 13 bases left in between. CDR3 size: 17 residues.

The gene calls are TRBV6-2 or TRBV6-3 and TRBJ2-7; D uncertain. The CDR3 consists of 13 residues. From germline, CDR1 is MNHEY and CDR2 SVGEGT. V lost 5 bases, J lost 2 bases, and 10 bases lay in between. CDR3 residues: CASSQDLTYEQYV. As DNA, the CDR3 is TGTGCCAGCAGTCAGGACCTGACCTACGAGCAGTACGTC.

This clonotype was seen a few times. The chain uses TRBV12-3 or TRBV12-4 and TRBJ1-6; 10 bases are a match to TRBD1. The CDR3 has 13 residues. The ends lost 6 bases at V and 10 bases at J; junction bases unmatched: 3. DNA for the CDR3: TGTGCCAGCAGGGGGACAGGGGACTCACCCCTCCACTTT. It is translated as CASRGTGDSPLHF.

This sequence joins TRBV4-2 and TRBJ2-5; TRBD2 aligns across 12 bases. Per germline, CDR1 LGHNA and CDR2 YNFKEQ. The CDR3 spans 18 residues. V lost 3 bases to trimming and J lost 2 bases; unmatched junction nucleotides: 10. CDR3 DNA: TGTGCCAGCAGCCATTCCGGTTCACTAGCGGGGGGACAAGAGACCCAGTACTTC. Its protein product is CASSHSGSLAGGQETQYF.